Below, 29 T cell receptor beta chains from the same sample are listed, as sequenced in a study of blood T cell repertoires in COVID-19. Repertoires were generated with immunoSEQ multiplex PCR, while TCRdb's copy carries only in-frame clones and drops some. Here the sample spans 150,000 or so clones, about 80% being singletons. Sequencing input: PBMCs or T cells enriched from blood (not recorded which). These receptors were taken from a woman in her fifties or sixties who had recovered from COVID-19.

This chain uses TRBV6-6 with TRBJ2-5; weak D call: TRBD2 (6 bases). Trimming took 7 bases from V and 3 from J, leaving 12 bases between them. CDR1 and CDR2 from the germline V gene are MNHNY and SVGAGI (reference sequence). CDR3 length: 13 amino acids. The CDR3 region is CASNLPGEETQYF. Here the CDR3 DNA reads TGTGCCAGCAACCTACCGGGAGAAGAGACCCAGTACTTC.

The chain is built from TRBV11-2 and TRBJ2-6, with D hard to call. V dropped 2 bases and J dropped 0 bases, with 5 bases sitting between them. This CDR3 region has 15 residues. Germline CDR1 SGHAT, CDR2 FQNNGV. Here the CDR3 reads CASSLSSSGANVLTF. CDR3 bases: TGTGCCAGCAGCTTATCGTCCTCTGGGGCCAACGTCCTGACTTTC.

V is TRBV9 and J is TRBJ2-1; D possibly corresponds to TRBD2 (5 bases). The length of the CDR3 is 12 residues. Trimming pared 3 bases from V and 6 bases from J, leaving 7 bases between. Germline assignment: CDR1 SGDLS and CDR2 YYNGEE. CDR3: CASSAEGNEQFF. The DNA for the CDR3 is TGTGCCAGCAGCGCCGAGGGCAATGAGCAGTTCTTC.

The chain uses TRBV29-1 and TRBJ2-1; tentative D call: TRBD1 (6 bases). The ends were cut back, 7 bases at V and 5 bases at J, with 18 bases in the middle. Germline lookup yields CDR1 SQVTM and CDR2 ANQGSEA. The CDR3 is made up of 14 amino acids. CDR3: CSAYVAGVHNEQFF. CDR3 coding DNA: TGCAGCGCCTACGTCGCAGGGGTGCACAATGAGCAGTTCTTC.

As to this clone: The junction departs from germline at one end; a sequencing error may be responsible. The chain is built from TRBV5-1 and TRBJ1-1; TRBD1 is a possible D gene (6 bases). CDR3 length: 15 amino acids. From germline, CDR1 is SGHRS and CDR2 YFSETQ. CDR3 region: CASRLGGHEWTEAFF. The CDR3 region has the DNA TGCGCCAGCAGATTGGGGGGGCACGAATGGACTGAAGCTTTCTTT.

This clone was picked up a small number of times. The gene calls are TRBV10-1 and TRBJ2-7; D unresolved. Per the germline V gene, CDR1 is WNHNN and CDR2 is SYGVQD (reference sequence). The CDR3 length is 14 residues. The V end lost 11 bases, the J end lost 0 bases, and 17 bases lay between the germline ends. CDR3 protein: CAPPAARISYEQYV. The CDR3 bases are TGCGCCCCCCCCGCGGCGCGGATCTCCTACGAGCAGTACGTC.

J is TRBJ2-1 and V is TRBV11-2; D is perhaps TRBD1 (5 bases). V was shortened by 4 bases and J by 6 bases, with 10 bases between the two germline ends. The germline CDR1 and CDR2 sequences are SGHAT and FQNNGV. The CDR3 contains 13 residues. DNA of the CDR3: TGTGCCAGCAGCTCCGGACACGCCAATGAGCAGTTCTTC. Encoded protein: CASSSGHANEQFF.

DNA of the CDR3: TGTGCCAGCAGTCTCCAGGACTTCCCCTACAATGAGCAGTTCTTC. It is translated as CASSLQDFPYNEQFF. The chain employs TRBV6-5 and TRBJ2-1; perhaps TRBD2 as D (5 bases). CDR3 length: 15 amino acids. The V and J ends lost 5 bases and 2 bases respectively, with 13 bases between them. Per the germline V gene, CDR1 is MNHEY and CDR2 is SVGAGI.

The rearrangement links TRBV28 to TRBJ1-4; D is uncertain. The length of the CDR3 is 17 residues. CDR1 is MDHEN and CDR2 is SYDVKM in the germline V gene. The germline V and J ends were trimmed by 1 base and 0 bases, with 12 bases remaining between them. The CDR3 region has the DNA TGTGCCAGCAGTTTATATAATTGGCCCGCAACTAATGAAAAACTGTTTTTT. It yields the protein CASSLYNWPATNEKLFF.

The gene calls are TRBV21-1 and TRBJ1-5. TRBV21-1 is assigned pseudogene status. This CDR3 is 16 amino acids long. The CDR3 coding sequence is TGTGCCAGCAGCAAGGGGGGGCAGGGTAACAATCAGCCCCAGCATTTT. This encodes CASSKGGQGNNQPQHF.

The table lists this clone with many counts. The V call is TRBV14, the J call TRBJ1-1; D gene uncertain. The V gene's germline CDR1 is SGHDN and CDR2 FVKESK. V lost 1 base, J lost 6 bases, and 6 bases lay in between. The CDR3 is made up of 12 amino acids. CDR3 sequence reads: CASSQVAPEAFF. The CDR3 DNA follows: TGTGCCAGCAGCCAAGTGGCACCTGAAGCTTTCTTT.

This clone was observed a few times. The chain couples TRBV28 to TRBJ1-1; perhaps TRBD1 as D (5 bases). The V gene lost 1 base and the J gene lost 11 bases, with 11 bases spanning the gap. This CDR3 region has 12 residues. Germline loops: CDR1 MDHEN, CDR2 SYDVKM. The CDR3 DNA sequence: TGTGCCAGCAGTTTATCTGAAGGGGTCGCTTTCTTT. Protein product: CASSLSEGVAFF.

CDR3 sequence reads: CASSQGVHGTEAFF. DNA for the CDR3: TGTGCCAGCAGCCAGGGAGTCCATGGGACTGAAGCTTTCTTT. The chain has TRBV3-1 (or the pseudogene TRBV3-2) and TRBJ1-1; no firm D call. V was shortened by 3 bases and J by 5 bases, with 13 bases between the two germline ends. The CDR3 length is 14 residues. In germline, CDR1 is LGHDT, CDR2 YNNKEL (reference sequence).

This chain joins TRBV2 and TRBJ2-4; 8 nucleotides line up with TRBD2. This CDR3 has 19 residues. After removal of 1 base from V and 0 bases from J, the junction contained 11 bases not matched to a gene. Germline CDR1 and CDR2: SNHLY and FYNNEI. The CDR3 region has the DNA TGTGCCAGCAGTGAAGGAAGTAGCGGGACTACTCTAGCCAAAAACATTCAGTACTTC. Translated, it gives CASSEGSSGTTLAKNIQYF. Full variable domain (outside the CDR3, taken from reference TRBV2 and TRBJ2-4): EPEVTQTPSHQVTQMGQEVILRCVPISNHLYFYWYRQILGQKVEFLVSFYNNEISEKSEIFDDQFSVERPDGSNFTLKIRSTKLEDSAMYFCASSEGSSGTTLAKNIQYFGAGTRLSVL.

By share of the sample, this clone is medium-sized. The CDR3 DNA follows: TGTGCCAGCAGTTTATGGGGTCAGGGAGGTTCTGGAAACACCATATATTTT. It yields the protein CASSLWGQGGSGNTIYF. The chain links TRBV28 to TRBJ1-3; the D gene is possibly TRBD1 (5 bases). Germline V CDR1 and CDR2: MDHEN, SYDVKM. This CDR3 is built from 17 residues. V lost 0 bases to trimming and J lost 1 base, with 13 bases between them.

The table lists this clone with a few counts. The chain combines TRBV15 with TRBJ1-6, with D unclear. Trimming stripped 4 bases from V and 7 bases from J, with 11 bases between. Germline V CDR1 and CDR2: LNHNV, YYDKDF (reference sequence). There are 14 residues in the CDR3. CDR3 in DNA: TGTGCCACCAGCAAGGGAGCTACGAATTCACCCCTCCACTTT. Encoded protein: CATSKGATNSPLHF.

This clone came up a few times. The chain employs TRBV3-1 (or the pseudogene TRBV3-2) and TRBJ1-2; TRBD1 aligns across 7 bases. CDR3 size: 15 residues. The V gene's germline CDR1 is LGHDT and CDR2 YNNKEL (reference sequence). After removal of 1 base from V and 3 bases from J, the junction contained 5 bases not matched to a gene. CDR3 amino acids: CASSQVLGGDYGYTF. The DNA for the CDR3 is TGTGCCAGCAGCCAAGTTCTAGGGGGCGACTATGGCTACACCTTC.

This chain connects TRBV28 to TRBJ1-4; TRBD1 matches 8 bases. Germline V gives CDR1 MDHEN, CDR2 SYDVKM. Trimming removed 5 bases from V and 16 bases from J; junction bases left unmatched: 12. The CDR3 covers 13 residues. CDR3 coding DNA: TGTGCCAGCAGTGGGACAGGTCGTCCATGGGGGTTTTTT. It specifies CASSGTGRPWGFF.

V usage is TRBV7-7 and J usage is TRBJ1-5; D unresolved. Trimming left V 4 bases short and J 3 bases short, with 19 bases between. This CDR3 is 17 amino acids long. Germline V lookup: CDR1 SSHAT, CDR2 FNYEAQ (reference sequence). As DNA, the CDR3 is TGTGCCAGCAGCTGCTTTGCGCGGGGATGTTTCAATCAGCCCCAGCATTTT. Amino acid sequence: CASSCFARGCFNQPQHF.

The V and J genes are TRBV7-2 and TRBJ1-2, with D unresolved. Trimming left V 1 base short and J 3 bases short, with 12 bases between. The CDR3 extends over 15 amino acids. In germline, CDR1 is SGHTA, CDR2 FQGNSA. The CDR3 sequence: CASSLGGGADYGYTF. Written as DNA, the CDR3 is TGTGCCAGCAGCTTAGGCGGTGGTGCAGACTATGGCTACACCTTC.

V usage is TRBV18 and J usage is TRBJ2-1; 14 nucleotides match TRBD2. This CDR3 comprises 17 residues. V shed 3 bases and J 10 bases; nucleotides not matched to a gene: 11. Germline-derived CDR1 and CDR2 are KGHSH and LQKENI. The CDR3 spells CASSPSGTSGGRGEQFF. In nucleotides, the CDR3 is TGTGCCAGCTCACCCTCGGGGACTAGCGGGGGCCGTGGGGAGCAGTTCTTC.

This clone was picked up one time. The CDR3 nucleotides read TGTGCCAGCAGTGAAGAGCCTTTCACAGGGTCTCTTTTCTATGGCTACACCTTC. Translated, it gives CASSEEPFTGSLFYGYTF. The chain has TRBV6-1 and TRBJ1-2; weak D call: TRBD1 (6 bases). The CDR3 runs to 18 residues. V gave up 1 base and J gave up 4 bases, with 22 bases separating them. In germline, CDR1 is MNHNS, CDR2 SASEGT.

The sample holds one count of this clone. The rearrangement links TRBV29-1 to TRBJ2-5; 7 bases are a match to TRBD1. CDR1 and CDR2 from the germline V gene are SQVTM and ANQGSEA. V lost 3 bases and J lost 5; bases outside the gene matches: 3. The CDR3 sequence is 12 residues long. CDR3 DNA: TGCAGCGTTGAGCGAGGGGGCGAGACCCAGTACTTC. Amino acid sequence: CSVERGGETQYF. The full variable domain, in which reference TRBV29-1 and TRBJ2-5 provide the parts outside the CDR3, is SAVISQKPSRDICQRGTSLTIQCQVDSQVTMMFWYRQQPGQSLTLIATANQGSEATYESGFVIDKFPISRPNLTFSTLTVSNMSPEDSSIYLCSVERGGETQYFGPGTRLLVL.

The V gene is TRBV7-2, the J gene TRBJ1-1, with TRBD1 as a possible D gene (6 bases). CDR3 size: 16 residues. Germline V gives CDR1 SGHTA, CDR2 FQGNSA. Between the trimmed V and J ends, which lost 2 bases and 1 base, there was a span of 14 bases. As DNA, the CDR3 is TGTGCCAGCAGCTTACAAGGGGGTCGATGGAACACTGAAGCTTTCTTT. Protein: CASSLQGGRWNTEAFF. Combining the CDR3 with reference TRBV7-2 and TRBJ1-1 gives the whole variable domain GAGVSQSPSNKVTEKGKDVELRCDPISGHTALYWYRQSLGQGLEFLIYFQGNSAPDKSGLPSDRFSAERTGGSVSTLTIQRTQQEDSAVYLCASSLQGGRWNTEAFFGQGTRLTVV.

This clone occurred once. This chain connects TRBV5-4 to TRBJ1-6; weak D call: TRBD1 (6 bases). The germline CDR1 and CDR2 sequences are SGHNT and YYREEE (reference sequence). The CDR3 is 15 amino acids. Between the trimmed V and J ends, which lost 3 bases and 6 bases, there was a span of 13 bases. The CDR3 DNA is TGTGCCAGCAGCTGGGATACGGACAGTAATTCACCCCTCCACTTT. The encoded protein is CASSWDTDSNSPLHF.

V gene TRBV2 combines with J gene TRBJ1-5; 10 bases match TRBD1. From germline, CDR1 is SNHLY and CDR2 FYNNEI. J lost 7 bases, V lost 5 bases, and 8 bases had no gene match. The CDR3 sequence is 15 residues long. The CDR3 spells CASSRQGALGQPQHF. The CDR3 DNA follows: TGTGCCAGCAGTCGACAGGGGGCACTCGGACAGCCCCAGCATTTT.

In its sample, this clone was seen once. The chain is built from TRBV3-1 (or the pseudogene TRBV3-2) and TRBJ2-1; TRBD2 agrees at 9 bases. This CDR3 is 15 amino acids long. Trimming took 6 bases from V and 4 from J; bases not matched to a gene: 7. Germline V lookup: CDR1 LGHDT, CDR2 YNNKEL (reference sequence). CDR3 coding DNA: TGTGCCAGCAGTCCTACTAGCGGGTTTTACAATGAGCAGTTCTTC. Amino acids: CASSPTSGFYNEQFF.

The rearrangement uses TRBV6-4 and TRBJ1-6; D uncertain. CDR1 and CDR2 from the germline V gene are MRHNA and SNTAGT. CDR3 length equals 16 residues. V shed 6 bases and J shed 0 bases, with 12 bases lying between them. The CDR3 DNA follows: TGTGCCAGCAGCCCCTGGCCCAGCTCCTATAATTCACCCCTCCACTTT. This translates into CASSPWPSSYNSPLHF.

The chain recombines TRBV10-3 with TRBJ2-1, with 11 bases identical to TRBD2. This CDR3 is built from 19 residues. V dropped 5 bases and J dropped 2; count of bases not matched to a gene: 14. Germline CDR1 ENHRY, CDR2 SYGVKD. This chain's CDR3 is CAISRGELAGEFAYNEQFF. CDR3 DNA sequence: TGTGCCATCAGTAGGGGCGAACTAGCGGGGGAATTCGCCTACAATGAGCAGTTCTTC.